The rows below give T cell receptor beta chains drawn from one sample of a study of OX40 agonist ivuxolimab in advanced cancers. The table came from immunoSEQ multiplex PCR; TCRdb's copy has only in-frame clones and leaves some out. The sample has approximately 52,000 clones; approximately 83% are singletons. The material was CD4+ or CD8+ T cells sorted from blood, obtained in a trial of the OX40 agonist ivuxolimab. Receptors were obtained from an adult with an advanced solid tumor such as melanoma, head and neck, liver or kidney cancer. CDR3s include the opening cysteine and the closing phenylalanine or tryptophan. A D gene is named only where the DNA matches it firmly. Rows may omit the clone size; those that give it use once, few, many or a size class.

v_call	cdr3_length	clone_size	d_call	j_call	cdr3_aa	cdr3_nt
TRBV11-2	11	.	.	TRBJ2-3	CASSRGSTQYF	TGTGCCAGCAGCCGGGGGTCAACGCAGTATTTT
TRBV19	14	.	.	TRBJ1-1	CASRDRSARVEAFF	TGTGCCAGTAGGGACAGAAGCGCGCGGGTTGAAGCTTTCTTT
TRBV11-3	16	.	TRBD1	TRBJ2-5	CASSSTNTGGRETQYF	TGTGCCAGCAGTTCTACTAATACAGGGGGCAGAGAGACCCAGTACTTC
TRBV2	11	.	.	TRBJ2-5	CASVKGLAQYF	TGTGCCAGCGTAAAAGGGCTGGCCCAGTACTTC
TRBV6-1	15	.	.	TRBJ1-4	CASSELRVGNEKLFF	TGTGCCAGCAGTGAATTGCGGGTGGGCAATGAAAAACTGTTTTTT
TRBV19	14	.	.	TRBJ1-5	CASSRSDPYQPQHF	TGTGCCAGTAGTCGCTCAGACCCATATCAGCCCCAGCATTTT
TRBV18	14	.	TRBD1	TRBJ1-2	CASSPDRGWYGYTF	TGTGCCAGCTCACCAGACAGGGGATGGTATGGCTACACCTTC
TRBV11-2	15	.	.	TRBJ1-2	CASSLSAGNYYGYTF	TGTGCCAGCAGCTTATCGGCGGGCAACTACTATGGCTACACCTTC
TRBV6-5	15	.	.	TRBJ1-6	CASSYSGQFNSPLHF	TGTGCCAGCAGTTACTCCGGACAGTTTAATTCACCCCTCCACTTT
TRBV9	15	.	TRBD2	TRBJ2-1	CASSAKLGTSHEQFF	TGTGCCAGCAGCGCCAAACTAGGGACTAGCCATGAGCAGTTCTTC
TRBV10-3	13	few	.	TRBJ1-3	CASRELSGNTIYF	TGTGCCTCCAGGGAACTCTCTGGAAACACCATATATTTT
TRBV6-5	11	.	.	TRBJ2-2	CASREFGELFF	TGTGCCAGCAGGGAATTCGGGGAGCTGTTTTTT
TRBV11-3	13	.	.	TRBJ1-6	CASSLVGTSPLHF	TGTGCCAGCAGCTTAGTGGGTACTTCACCCCTCCACTTT
TRBV5-1	15	.	TRBD1	TRBJ2-7	CASSPRQGTTYEQYF	TGCGCCAGCAGTCCAAGACAGGGGACAACGTACGAGCAGTACTTC
TRBV11-2	15	.	.	TRBJ1-2	CASSSRPGVHYGYTF	TGTGCCAGCAGCTCGCGGCCAGGGGTCCACTATGGCTACACCTTC
TRBV19	14	.	.	TRBJ1-6	CASSIEQWDSPLHF	TGTGCCAGTAGTATTGAACAGTGGGATTCACCCCTCCACTTT
TRBV6-5	14	.	.	TRBJ1-2	CASSYSQANYGYTF	TGTGCCAGCAGTTACTCACAGGCTAACTATGGCTATACCTTC
TRBV18	12	.	.	TRBJ2-5	CASSPAGETQYF	TGTGCCAGCTCACCAGCGGGAGAGACCCAGTACTTC
TRBV18	15	.	TRBD2	TRBJ2-5	CASSPKRGGRETQYF	TGTGCCAGCTCACCGAAGCGGGGGGGCCGAGAGACCCAGTACTTC
TRBV6-5	15	.	TRBD1	TRBJ1-1	CASSKRQGVNTEAFF	TGTGCCAGCAGTAAGAGACAGGGTGTGAACACTGAAGCTTTCTTT
TRBV6-5	13	.	TRBD1	TRBJ2-5	CASSQNRGETQYF	TGTGCCAGCAGCCAGAACAGGGGCGAGACCCAGTACTTC
TRBV7-2	14	.	.	TRBJ2-1	CASSLEGLDNEQFF	TGTGCCAGCAGCTTAGAAGGACTGGACAATGAGCAGTTCTTC
TRBV6-5	15	.	.	TRBJ1-1	CASSYSGNGNTEAFF	TGTGCCAGCAGTTACTCAGGAAACGGGAACACTGAAGCTTTCTTT
TRBV29-1	11	.	.	TRBJ2-7	CSVSQTYEQYF	TGCAGCGTTTCCCAGACCTACGAGCAGTACTTC
TRBV7-2	16	.	TRBD1	TRBJ1-5	CASSPGQGRGNQPQHF	TGTGCCAGCAGCCCCGGCCAGGGCAGGGGGAATCAGCCCCAGCATTTT
TRBV11-2	19	once	TRBD2	TRBJ2-5	CASSDRLGLAGGQRETQYF	TGTGCCAGCAGCGACCGTCTGGGACTAGCGGGGGGACAAAGGGAGACCCAGTACTTC
TRBV6-5	14	few	TRBD1	TRBJ1-2	CASSSWTGKNGYTF	TGTGCCAGCAGTTCCTGGACAGGAAAAAATGGCTACACCTTC
TRBV5-1	16	.	.	TRBJ1-3	CASSLERPGSGNTIYF	TGCGCCAGCAGCTTGGAACGGCCTGGCTCTGGAAACACCATATATTTT
TRBV6-6	13	.	TRBD1	TRBJ2-1	CASRDRGQSEQFF	TGTGCCAGCAGGGACAGGGGGCAAAGTGAGCAGTTCTTC
TRBV5-1	13	.	TRBD1	TRBJ1-5	CASSPGGYQPQHF	TGCGCCAGCAGCCCAGGGGGGTATCAGCCCCAGCATTTT
TRBV6-6	13	.	.	TRBJ2-1	CASSFGQNNEQFF	TGTGCCAGCAGCTTCGGACAGAACAATGAGCAGTTCTTC
TRBV11-2	16	.	TRBD1	TRBJ1-6	CASSGTGEVRNSPLHF	TGTGCCAGCAGCGGGACAGGGGAAGTTCGGAATTCACCCCTCCACTTT
TRBV7-2	14	.	.	TRBJ1-6	CASSSTAPGSPLHF	TGTGCCAGCAGCAGTACGGCCCCCGGCTCACCCCTCCACTTT
TRBV19	15	.	TRBD1	TRBJ2-3	CASSNQDRGGDTQYF	TGTGCCAGTAGTAACCAGGACAGGGGAGGAGATACGCAGTATTTT
TRBV4-3	14	once	TRBD2	TRBJ2-1	CASGSGGNYNEQFF	TGCGCCAGCGGTAGCGGGGGAAATTACAATGAGCAGTTCTTC
TRBV10-3	13	.	.	TRBJ2-3	CAISIGESDTQYF	TGTGCCATCAGTATCGGGGAATCAGATACGCAGTATTTT
TRBV5-5	15	.	.	TRBJ1-4	CASSPPTEIGEKLFF	TGTGCCAGCAGCCCGCCGACGGAAATCGGAGAAAAACTGTTTTTT
TRBV5-6	14	.	.	TRBJ2-2	CASRERANTGELFF	TGTGCCAGCAGAGAGCGGGCTAACACCGGGGAGCTGTTTTTT
TRBV28	11	once	.	TRBJ1-1	CASRTNTEAFF	TGTGCCAGCAGAACCAACACTGAAGCTTTCTTT
TRBV19	16	few	TRBD1	TRBJ2-7	CASSAPGQTFSYEQYF	TGTGCCAGTAGTGCTCCGGGACAGACCTTTTCCTACGAGCAGTACTTC
TRBV19	13	.	.	TRBJ1-5	CASSRGGNQPQHF	TGTGCCAGTAGTCGGGGGGGGAATCAGCCCCAGCATTTT
TRBV5-1	13	.	.	TRBJ1-1	CASSFTANTEAFF	TGCGCCAGCAGCTTCACGGCGAACACTGAAGCTTTCTTT
TRBV7-2	13	.	.	TRBJ2-5	CASSLRGSETQYF	TGTGCCAGCAGCTTACGGGGATCAGAGACCCAGTACTTC
TRBV7-2	15	.	TRBD1	TRBJ1-1	CASSPRTGRYTEAFF	TGTGCCAGCAGCCCCCGGACAGGGCGGTACACTGAAGCTTTCTTT
TRBV6-1	17	.	.	TRBJ2-3	CASSEPPRGLGTDTQYF	TGTGCCAGCAGTGAACCACCAAGGGGGTTGGGCACAGATACGCAGTATTTT